Listed below are T cell receptor beta chains from one sample, sequenced in a study of blood T cell repertoires in COVID-19. Only in-frame clones appear in the TCRdb table, and some are missing; sequencing was by immunoSEQ multiplex PCR. Among some 80,000 clones listed, over 70% were seen once. The specimen sequenced was peripheral blood. All receptors derive from a man of 80 years or more with acute or convalescent COVID-19. Each CDR3 is given with its conserved first and last residue.

v_gene: TRBV2
j_gene: TRBJ2-2
CDR3aa: CASRGTSGGSGTGELFF

v_gene: TRBV2
j_gene: TRBJ2-7
CDR3aa: CASRTQVAYEQYF

v_gene: TRBV4-1
j_gene: TRBJ1-2
CDR3aa: CASSQDPMRGYTF

v_gene: TRBV5-5
j_gene: TRBJ1-4
CDR3aa: CASSGQSTNEKLFF

v_gene: TRBV20-1
j_gene: TRBJ1-1
CDR3aa: CSASARGYGTEAFF

v_gene: TRBV3-1/TRBV3-2
j_gene: TRBJ2-4
CDR3aa: CASSQEAGGNIQYF

v_gene: TRBV30
j_gene: TRBJ2-7
CDR3aa: CAWSPGQRYEQYF

v_gene: TRBV15
j_gene: TRBJ2-5
CDR3aa: CATSFVGASFQETQYF

v_gene: TRBV6-5
j_gene: TRBJ1-4
CDR3aa: CASSPRGGRNEKLFF

v_gene: TRBV3-1/TRBV3-2
j_gene: TRBJ1-2
CDR3aa: CASSQTGNGYTF

v_gene: TRBV10-3
j_gene: TRBJ1-5
CDR3aa: CAISPAVGTTHQPQHF

v_gene: TRBV5-1
j_gene: TRBJ2-4
CDR3aa: CASGEDRAPKNIQYF

v_gene: TRBV5-5
j_gene: TRBJ2-3
CDR3aa: CASSTGQGASDTQYF

v_gene: TRBV5-1
j_gene: TRBJ1-5
CDR3aa: CASSLGESNQPQHF

v_gene: TRBV9
j_gene: TRBJ1-6
CDR3aa: CASSGRTGVSPLHF

v_gene: TRBV19
j_gene: TRBJ1-2
CDR3aa: CASIFSRDSTIGGYTF

v_gene: TRBV5-1
j_gene: TRBJ2-3
CDR3aa: CASSAGLAGGQKGDTQYF

v_gene: TRBV7-9
j_gene: TRBJ1-1
CDR3aa: CASSSGPEAFF

v_gene: TRBV6-5
j_gene: TRBJ1-4
CDR3aa: CASGGNEKLFF

v_gene: TRBV18
j_gene: TRBJ1-5
CDR3aa: CASSPDSNRNQPQHF

v_gene: TRBV7-8
j_gene: TRBJ1-1
CDR3aa: CASSLPSIAEAFF

v_gene: TRBV5-4
j_gene: TRBJ1-1
CDR3aa: CASSRDTNTEAFF

v_gene: TRBV5-1
j_gene: TRBJ1-6
CDR3aa: CASRLNLDSALHF

v_gene: TRBV30
j_gene: TRBJ1-6
CDR3aa: CAWRGDRVPLYNSPLHF

v_gene: TRBV30
j_gene: TRBJ2-3
CDR3aa: CAWSGQAVTDTQYF

v_gene: TRBV14
j_gene: TRBJ1-6
CDR3aa: CASSASRNSPLHF

v_gene: TRBV19
j_gene: TRBJ1-1
CDR3aa: CASSIPGKNTEAFF

v_gene: TRBV7-9
j_gene: TRBJ1-2
CDR3aa: CASSLVGRTGEGYTF

v_gene: TRBV4-1
j_gene: TRBJ1-6
CDR3aa: CASSLLPGQGNSPLHF

v_gene: TRBV6-6
j_gene: TRBJ1-1
CDR3aa: CASRTPRGNTEAFF

v_gene: TRBV5-6
j_gene: TRBJ1-1
CDR3aa: CASSFLRIGEAFF

v_gene: TRBV9
j_gene: TRBJ2-1
CDR3aa: CASSLSGTSGLNEQFF

v_gene: TRBV21-1
j_gene: TRBJ2-7
CDR3aa: CASSKGDIQGETNEQYF